This is a list of T cell receptor beta chains from one sample in a study of blood T cell repertoires in COVID-19. Data came from immunoSEQ multiplex PCR; TCRdb stores just in-frame clones and leaves some out. The sample lists 150,000 to 200,000 clones; 80% to 85% were seen once. Sequenced material: peripheral blood. The receptors come from a woman in her seventies with COVID-19, enrolled during active disease. Each CDR3 is given with its conserved first and last residue. A D gene is named only where the DNA matches it firmly. Size tells how often a clone was seen (once, few, many) or the class of an expanded clone, and some rows leave it out.

d_gene | j_gene | abundance | v_gene | CDR3nt | CDR3aa
TRBD2 | TRBJ2-1 | - | TRBV11-2 | TGTGCCAGCAGCTTAGATAGCGGGCTCTACAATGAGCAGTTCTTC | CASSLDSGLYNEQFF
- | TRBJ1-2 | - | TRBV6-2/TRBV6-3 | TGTGCCAGCAGTTACGGGTCAAAGGGGACACCGTATGGCTACACCTTC | CASSYGSKGTPYGYTF
TRBD2 | TRBJ2-3 | - | TRBV28 | TGTGCCAGCAGGGCCGGGACTAGCGGGAAGGTTACGCAGTATTTT | CASRAGTSGKVTQYF
TRBD1 | TRBJ1-2 | few | TRBV11-2 | TGTGCCAGCAGCTTAGGGACAGGGTGGGACTATGGCTACACCTTC | CASSLGTGWDYGYTF
- | TRBJ1-6 | - | TRBV11-1 | TGTGCCAGCAGCCCAGGAACGAGGGAAGACTCACCCCTCCACTTT | CASSPGTREDSPLHF
TRBD1 | TRBJ2-7 | - | TRBV18 | TGTGCCAGCTCGTCCGGGACAGCTAAGGGCGAGCAGTACTTC | CASSSGTAKGEQYF
TRBD1 | TRBJ2-5 | few | TRBV7-8 | TGTGCCAGCAGCTGGGGGACAGGGAGGGAGACCCAGTACTTC | CASSWGTGRETQYF
- | TRBJ2-7 | - | TRBV2 | TGTGCCAGCAGTGAGGTAGTAGGCAGGGGCTCCTACGAGCAGTACTTC | CASSEVVGRGSYEQYF
TRBD1 | TRBJ1-2 | - | TRBV2 | TGTGCCAGCGCGACAGGGGTGTTGGGCTACACCTTC | CASATGVLGYTF
- | TRBJ2-2 | - | TRBV4-2 | TGTGCCAGCCACCGGGAGCCCCGCACCGGGGAGCTGTTTTTT | CASHREPRTGELFF
- | TRBJ2-1 | - | TRBV12-3/TRBV12-4 | TGTGCCAGCACCCCGGGAGTGGATGAGCAGTTCTTC | CASTPGVDEQFF
TRBD2 | TRBJ2-5 | - | TRBV7-2 | TGTGCCAGCAGCTTAAGGGCAGCGGGACCTCAAGAGACCCAGTACTTC | CASSLRAAGPQETQYF
- | TRBJ1-6 | few | TRBV7-2 | TGTGCCAGCAGCTTAGACAGATTATATAATTCACCCCTCCACTTT | CASSLDRLYNSPLHF
- | TRBJ1-2 | - | TRBV9 | TGTGCCAGCAGCGCCGCGAACTATGGCTACACCTTC | CASSAANYGYTF
TRBD1 | TRBJ1-2 | - | TRBV19 | TGTGCCAGTAGTATCGGACAGGGGGCGCCTGGCTACACCTTC | CASSIGQGAPGYTF
- | TRBJ1-2 | few | TRBV28 | TGTGCCAGCAGCCAGTCCTGGAGGGACTATGGCTACACCTTC | CASSQSWRDYGYTF
TRBD2 | TRBJ2-3 | - | TRBV7-9 | TGTGCCAGCAGCTTAGGCTGGGGGCTAGCGGGTGGCACAGATACGCAGTATTTT | CASSLGWGLAGGTDTQYF
- | TRBJ1-2 | - | TRBV6-5 | TGTGCCAGCAGTTACGGCCAGGGCCTAAGTGGCTACACCTTC | CASSYGQGLSGYTF
TRBD1 | TRBJ2-1 | few | TRBV6-5 | TGTGCCAGCAGCACAGGGGGCTCGAGCAATGAGCAGTTCTTC | CASSTGGSSNEQFF
- | TRBJ2-2 | - | TRBV11-2 | TGTGCCAGCAGCTTAGCGCCGACAGCCGAAAACACCGGGGAGCTGTTTTTT | CASSLAPTAENTGELFF
TRBD2 | TRBJ2-1 | once | TRBV27 | TGTGCCAGCAGATTCCTTTCCGGGACTAGCGGTTACAATGAGCAGTTCTTC | CASRFLSGTSGYNEQFF
TRBD2 | TRBJ2-1 | - | TRBV30 | TGTGCCTGGAAACTAGCGGGAGGGGGGGAGCAGTTCTTC | CAWKLAGGGEQFF
- | TRBJ1-2 | once | TRBV21-1 | TGTGCCAGCAGCGATCGATCGGACAGGTATGGCTACACCTTC | CASSDRSDRYGYTF
- | TRBJ2-6 | once | TRBV7-9 | TGTGCCAGCAGCTTCAGGGGCCCTGGGGCCAACGTCCTGACTTTC | CASSFRGPGANVLTF
- | TRBJ1-1 | - | TRBV21-1 | TGTGCCAGCAGCGAAAGACGGGAAATGAACACTGAAGCTTTCTTT | CASSERREMNTEAFF
TRBD1 | TRBJ1-1 | - | TRBV6-5 | TGTGCCAGCAGCCACAGGGGGAATCGGGCCACTGAAGCTTTCTTT | CASSHRGNRATEAFF
TRBD2 | TRBJ2-7 | - | TRBV19 | TGTGCCAGTAGTGTACCCGGGACTAGCGCATCCTACGAGCAGTACTTC | CASSVPGTSASYEQYF
TRBD1 | TRBJ2-7 | - | TRBV19 | TGTGCCAGTAGAGAGACAGGGTCCTCCTACGAGCAGTACTTC | CASRETGSSYEQYF
- | TRBJ2-7 | - | TRBV5-4 | TGTGCCAGCAGCTTGGAAAGCGGCTCCTACGAGCAGTACTTC | CASSLESGSYEQYF
- | TRBJ2-7 | - | TRBV5-1 | TGCGCCAGCAGCTTGGGGGACTCCCAACGCGAGCAGTACTTC | CASSLGDSQREQYF
- | TRBJ2-1 | - | TRBV14 | TGTGCCAGCAGCCAAGATTTCGCGACCTACAATGAGCAGTTCTTC | CASSQDFATYNEQFF
- | TRBJ2-7 | - | TRBV2 | TGTGCCAGCAGTTTTAATCCCCCGGCTAGCGCGAACGAGCAGTACTTC | CASSFNPPASANEQYF
TRBD1 | TRBJ1-5 | - | TRBV7-9 | TGTGCCAGCAGCTTCACAGGGGGCAATCAGCCCCAGCATTTT | CASSFTGGNQPQHF
- | TRBJ2-5 | - | TRBV24-1 | TGTGCCACCAGAGGACAGCTCGAAGAGACCCAGTACTTC | CATRGQLEETQYF
TRBD2 | TRBJ2-3 | few | TRBV28 | TGTGCCAGCAGGGGAGCGGGAGTAGTAGATACGCAGTATTTT | CASRGAGVVDTQYF
- | TRBJ1-5 | - | TRBV6-5 | TGTGCCAGCCGACAGCTCAATCAGCCCCAGCATTTT | CASRQLNQPQHF
TRBD2 | TRBJ2-7 | once | TRBV7-6 | TGTGCCAGCAGCTCTACTAGCGGGAGGGCGGACGAGCAGTACTTC | CASSSTSGRADEQYF
- | TRBJ1-2 | - | TRBV5-4 | TGTGCCAGCAAGGGGGGGGCCAGCTATGGCTACACCTTC | CASKGGASYGYTF
TRBD2 | TRBJ2-7 | - | TRBV28 | TGTGCCAGCAGTTCGGGGACTAGCGGGACCAACGAGCAGTACTTC | CASSSGTSGTNEQYF
TRBD2 | TRBJ2-1 | few | TRBV9 | TGTGCCAGCAGCCTCCGGTGGCTAGCGGGATACAATGAGCAGTTCTTC | CASSLRWLAGYNEQFF
TRBD2 | TRBJ2-7 | - | TRBV6-6 | TGTGCCAGCAACGCCGGGACTAGTCTCTCCTACGAGCAGTACTTC | CASNAGTSLSYEQYF
TRBD2 | TRBJ2-7 | - | TRBV28 | TGTGCCAGCAGGAGGACTAGCGGAAGGAGCGAGCAGTACTTC | CASRRTSGRSEQYF
TRBD2 | TRBJ2-7 | - | TRBV5-1 | TGCGCCAGCAGCCCCTACGGGAGCGGGACCGTTAGGGAGCAGTACTTC | CASSPYGSGTVREQYF
TRBD1 | TRBJ2-3 | - | TRBV5-1 | TGCGCCAGCAGCAGGACAGGGGGCCCAGATACGCAGTATTTT | CASSRTGGPDTQYF
- | TRBJ1-6 | - | TRBV7-2 | TGTGCCAGCAGCTTAGGGCAGACCTATAATTCACCCCTCCACTTT | CASSLGQTYNSPLHF
- | TRBJ1-1 | - | TRBV5-4 | TGTGCCAGCAGACGCGACAGGAACACTGAAGCTTTCTTT | CASRRDRNTEAFF
- | TRBJ1-5 | - | TRBV19 | TGTGCCAGTAGGTCCTCAGGGAACACTCAGCCCCAGCATTTT | CASRSSGNTQPQHF
- | TRBJ2-2 | - | TRBV11-3 | TGTGCCAGCAGCAGCGCGGTCACCGGGGAGCTGTTTTTT | CASSSAVTGELFF
TRBD2 | TRBJ2-1 | - | TRBV28 | TGTGCCAGCCTCCCGGGGGGGAGCGGGAGATCATACAATGAGCAGTTCTTC | CASLPGGSGRSYNEQFF
TRBD1 | TRBJ1-2 | - | TRBV27 | TGTGCCAGCAGTTCCCGGACAGGGTCTGGCTACACCTTC | CASSSRTGSGYTF
- | TRBJ2-3 | - | TRBV11-2 | TGTGCCAGCAGCTCCAGTGGCCGCACAGATACGCAGTATTTT | CASSSSGRTDTQYF
TRBD1 | TRBJ1-5 | - | TRBV19 | TGTGCCAGTAGTGCCTTGACAGGGCGGGTCGACAGCAATCAGCCCCAGCATTTT | CASSALTGRVDSNQPQHF
TRBD1 | TRBJ1-5 | - | TRBV6-5 | TGTGCCAGCAGGGGGACAGGGAAAGGTCAGCCCCAGCATTTT | CASRGTGKGQPQHF
TRBD1 | TRBJ1-2 | - | TRBV30 | TGTGCCTGGAGGGAAACAGGGGGCGGTGGCTACACCTTC | CAWRETGGGGYTF
- | TRBJ2-2 | - | TRBV18 | TGTGCCAGCTCACCTTTTACGGGAAGGTTCACCGGGGAGCTGTTTTTT | CASSPFTGRFTGELFF
- | TRBJ2-7 | - | TRBV12-3/TRBV12-4 | TGTGCCAGCAGTTTAGGCGTAGGAGGGGAGTACTTC | CASSLGVGGEYF
TRBD2 | TRBJ2-7 | - | TRBV27 | TGTGCCAGCAGCCGCGAGCCGGGGGGGATCTACGAGCAGTACTTC | CASSREPGGIYEQYF
TRBD1 | TRBJ2-2 | few | TRBV6-2/TRBV6-3 | TGTGCCAGCAGCCCTCGACAGGGTTTGGGGGAGCTGTTTTTT | CASSPRQGLGELFF